These 27 T cell receptor beta chains were sequenced from one sample in a study of T cell repertoires in cytomegalovirus infection (dated by TCRdb to about 2019). Antigens for these TCRs are unknown. Reading the label with the study, this specimen's treatment or condition is: in vitro stimulation with specific CMV peptide epitopes to enrich CMV-specific T cells. Sequencing took place on an Illumina HiSeq 1500. TCRdb handled the public reads itself, with Q25 trimming in fastp and clone calling in MiXCR, and kept productive beta chains. Here each entry gathers all rows of one CDR3 protein and keeps the most common genes and DNA. The sample yields roughly 120,000 distinct CDR3 sequences; over 30% were counted once. The ten largest clones take up 58% of the sample. The sample here was CD8+ T cells from cultured PBMCs, taken from culture after CMV antigen stimulation. The receptors derive from a human donor in good health (CMV status not recorded). Some clones in this sample may be carry-over from other donors' samples.

The chain carries TRBV4-3 and TRBJ2-3, with 7 bases lining up with TRBD1. CDR1 LGHNA and CDR2 YSLEER come from the germline V gene. This CDR3 spans 17 amino acids. With 1 base clipped from V and 2 bases from J, the junction kept 9 bases outside the gene matches. The CDR3 nucleotides read TGCGCCAGCAGCCAAGCCCCGCCAGGGGGTTACACAGATACGCAGTATTTT. Its translation is CASSQAPPGGYTDTQYF.

This clonotype has only a few counts. The V and J genes are TRBV12-3 or TRBV12-4 and TRBJ2-3, with D hard to call. This CDR3 has 12 residues. V was shortened by 5 bases and J by 4 bases, with 7 bases between the two germline ends. The CDR3 DNA reads TGTGCCAGCAGTCTGCTCGCAGATACGCAGTATTTT. Its translation: CASSLLADTQYF.

This clonotype turned up a few times. This chain links TRBV2 with TRBJ1-1; 7 bases agree with TRBD1. The V gene's germline CDR1 is SNHLY and CDR2 FYNNEI. This CDR3 has 14 amino acids. J was trimmed by 0 bases and V by 6 bases; bases with no gene match: 4. The CDR3: CASRVDRMNTEAFF. The CDR3 bases are TGTGCCAGCAGGGTGGACAGGATGAACACTGAAGCTTTCTTT. The full variable domain, rest sourced from reference TRBV2 and TRBJ1-1, is EPEVTQTPSHQVTQMGQEVILRCVPISNHLYFYWYRQILGQKVEFLVSFYNNEISEKSEIFDDQFSVERPDGSNFTLKIRSTKLEDSAMYFCASRVDRMNTEAFFGQGTRLTVV.

The V and J genes are TRBV27 and TRBJ1-5; 7 bases agree with TRBD1. There are 15 residues in the CDR3. Per the germline V gene, CDR1 is MNHEY and CDR2 is SMNVEV (reference sequence). Trimming took 6 bases from V and 9 from J; bases not matched to a gene: 14. The chain's CDR3 is CASRPSGRGAWPQHF. In nucleotides, the CDR3 is TGTGCCAGCAGACCATCGGGCAGGGGGGCTTGGCCCCAGCATTTT.

This clonotype was observed at least ten times. The chain combines TRBV7-2 with TRBJ2-1; 7 bases are a match to TRBD2. V lost 6 bases and J lost 12; bases outside the gene matches: 5. The CDR3 has 11 residues. CDR1 is SGHTA and CDR2 is FQGNSA in the germline V gene. The CDR3 nucleotides are TGTGCCAGCAGACGCGGGGGTGTGCAGTTCTTC. Its translation is CASRRGGVQFF.

The chain joins TRBV7-9 to TRBJ2-1; TRBD1 agrees at 10 bases. Germline CDR1 and CDR2: SEHNR and FQNEAQ (reference sequence). The CDR3 is 15 amino acids. V lost 5 bases and J lost 9; bases outside the gene matches: 10. The CDR3 DNA follows: TGTGCCAGCAGCCCACGGGACAGGGGTACGGGTGAGCAGTTCTTC. Protein product: CASSPRDRGTGEQFF.

This clonotype showed up many times. This chain connects TRBV7-3 to TRBJ2-5; possible D gene TRBD1, 5 bases. Deletions cut 0 bases from V and 5 bases from J, with 10 bases between. The CDR3 runs 14 residues. In germline, CDR1 is SGHTA, CDR2 FQGTGA. CDR3 coding DNA: TGTGCCAGCAGCTTAACGCCAGGGTCGGAGACCCAGTACTTC. It translates to CASSLTPGSETQYF. Using reference TRBV7-3 and TRBJ2-5 for the parts outside the CDR3, the full variable domain is GAGVSQTPSNKVTEKGKYVELRCDPISGHTALYWYRQSLGQGPEFLIYFQGTGAADDSGLPNDRFFAVRPEGSVSTLKIQRTERGDSAVYLCASSLTPGSETQYFGPGTRLLVL.

The chain is built from TRBV28 and TRBJ1-1; a weak D match, TRBD1 (5 bases). Germline CDR1 MDHEN, CDR2 SYDVKM. The CDR3 is 17 residues long. V was pared by 4 bases and J by 0 bases, with 18 bases between. The CDR3 region has the DNA TGTGCCAGCAGTTCAGGAAAAAGGGGCGCCTTGAACACTGAAGCTTTCTTT. This encodes CASSSGKRGALNTEAFF.

Only a few counts were recorded for this clonotype. This chain links TRBV7-9 with TRBJ2-4, with 10 bases lining up with TRBD2. CDR1 and CDR2 from the germline V gene are SEHNR and FQNEAQ (reference sequence). CDR3 length: 19 amino acids. V shed 7 bases and J 1 base; nucleotides not matched to a gene: 16. The CDR3 sequence is CASTSSGGAGGWAKNIQYF. CDR3 sequence (DNA): TGTGCCAGCACCTCGAGCGGGGGGGCCGGAGGATGGGCCAAAAACATTCAGTACTTC.

V and J are TRBV11-3 and TRBJ1-1, with D possibly being TRBD1 (5 bases). V shed 10 bases and J shed 6 bases, with 24 bases lying between them. The CDR3 extends over 15 amino acids. CDR1 is SGHNT, CDR2 YENEEA, per germline. CDR3 amino acids: CATLGGVLIRAEAFF. The CDR3 DNA reads as TGTGCCACCTTGGGAGGGGTGCTGATACGGGCTGAAGCTTTCTTT. Complete variable domain (other parts from reference TRBV11-3 and TRBJ1-1): EAGVVQSPRYKIIEKKQPVAFWCNPISGHNTLYWYLQNLGQGPELLIRYENEEAVDDSQLPKDRFSAERLKGVDSTLKIQPAELGDSAVYLCATLGGVLIRAEAFFGQGTRLTVV.

The chain joins TRBV3-1 to TRBJ2-7; D possibly corresponds to TRBD2 (5 bases). This CDR3 region has 14 residues. The germline gives CDR1 LGHDT, CDR2 YNNKEL (reference sequence). Trimming removed 0 bases from V and 3 bases from J, with 9 bases in between. In DNA form, the CDR3 reads TGTGCCAGCAGCCAAGATACGGGATTCTACGAGCAGTACTTC. This encodes CASSQDTGFYEQYF.

The chain recombines TRBV3-1 with TRBJ2-3, with TRBD2 as a possible D gene (6 bases). Germline V lookup: CDR1 LGHDT, CDR2 YNNKEL (reference sequence). V shed 3 bases and J shed 5 bases, with 18 bases lying between them. The CDR3 totals 16 residues. The CDR3 coding sequence is TGTGCCAGCAGCCACGGATTTAGCGGAGGCGGAGATACGCAGTATTTT. Its translation: CASSHGFSGGGDTQYF.

This chain links TRBV5-6 with TRBJ2-3; tentatively, D is TRBD2 (7 bases). CDR3 length: 17 amino acids. V lost 1 base and J 2 bases, leaving 17 bases between the germline ends. Germline CDR1 SGHDT, CDR2 YYEEEE. CDR3 DNA sequence: TGTGCCAGCAGCTTGCAAAAGGGGGGGTTTCCCACAGATACGCAGTATTTT. This codes for CASSLQKGGFPTDTQYF.

This clonotype was seen at least ten times. This chain uses TRBV2 with TRBJ2-1; either TRBD1 or TRBD2 may fit D (5 bases each). The CDR3 sequence is 16 residues long. The V gene's germline CDR1 is SNHLY and CDR2 FYNNEI. With 6 bases removed from V and 0 bases from J, the gap between germline ends came to 15 bases. The CDR3 coding sequence is TGTGCCAGCAGCACTCCAGGGACCACCTCCTACAATGAGCAGTTCTTC. Its protein is CASSTPGTTSYNEQFF.

This rearrangement joins TRBV20-1 to TRBJ1-2; possibly TRBD1 for D (5 bases). The V end lost 3 bases, the J end lost 3 bases, and 11 bases lay between the germline ends. CDR3 length: 13 residues. Germline assignment: CDR1 DFQATT and CDR2 SNEGSKA (reference sequence). The CDR3 coding sequence is TGCAGTGCTAGGGAGGGGTCGGACTATGGCTACACCTTC. Its protein product is CSAREGSDYGYTF.

This clonotype was detected a few times. The genes are TRBV5-6 and TRBJ2-7; weak D call: TRBD1 (6 bases). This CDR3 contains 16 residues. The germline V gene encodes CDR1 SGHDT and CDR2 YYEEEE. Trimming cost V 0 bases and J 2 bases, with 15 bases left between them. CDR3 nucleotides: TGTGCCAGCAGCTTGGCAATTGGACAGAGGACCTACGAGCAGTACTTC. Translated, it gives CASSLAIGQRTYEQYF.

This clonotype has a count of ten or more. The V and J genes are TRBV6-2 or TRBV6-3 and TRBJ1-1; D is unclear. V gave up 5 bases and J gave up 0 bases, with 13 bases separating them. There are 15 residues in the CDR3. Germline CDR1 and CDR2: MNHEY and SVGEGT. The CDR3 DNA follows: TGTGCCAGCAGTGACGGACTCGATTTGAACACTGAAGCTTTCTTT. This sequence encodes CASSDGLDLNTEAFF.

V usage is TRBV20-1 and J usage is TRBJ2-7; D not certain. From germline, CDR1 is DFQATT and CDR2 SNEGSKA (reference sequence). V was shortened by 3 bases and J by 0 bases, with 9 bases between the two germline ends. This CDR3 has 13 amino acids. Written as DNA, the CDR3 is TGCAGTGCTAGGGGCAGGAGCTCCTACGAGCAGTACTTC. Translating gives CSARGRSSYEQYF.

A few counts support this clonotype. The chain recombines TRBV7-2 with TRBJ2-3, with 7 positions matching TRBD1. The CDR3 covers 17 residues. Germline V gives CDR1 SGHTA, CDR2 FQGNSA. J gave up 3 bases and V 1 base, and 10 bases lay outside the gene matches. In DNA form, the CDR3 reads TGTGCCAGCAGCTTAGGAGCCAAGGGACAGTCTACAGATACGCAGTATTTT. It specifies CASSLGAKGQSTDTQYF. Based on the CDR3 plus reference TRBV7-2 and TRBJ2-3, the full variable domain is GAGVSQSPSNKVTEKGKDVELRCDPISGHTALYWYRQSLGQGLEFLIYFQGNSAPDKSGLPSDRFSAERTGGSVSTLTIQRTQQEDSAVYLCASSLGAKGQSTDTQYFGPGTRLTVL.

This chain uses TRBV25-1 with TRBJ2-1; D not resolved. This CDR3 is built from 10 residues. Trimming took 6 bases from V and 5 from J, leaving 2 bases between them. Germline values: CDR1 MGHDK, CDR2 SYGVNS. CDR3 in amino acids: CASRNNEQFF. The CDR3 DNA reads as TGTGCCAGCAGAAACAATGAGCAGTTCTTC. The full variable domain, rest sourced from reference TRBV25-1 and TRBJ2-1, is EADIYQTPRYLVIGTGKKITLECSQTMGHDKMYWYQQDPGMELHLIHYSYGVNSTEKGDLSSESTVSRIRTEHFPLTLESARPSHTSQYLCASRNNEQFFGPGTRLTVL.

This clonotype appeared many times. This chain links TRBV7-2 with TRBJ1-2; D uncertain. The CDR3 spans 13 residues. V lost 5 bases and J lost 4, with 11 bases in between. Germline lookup yields CDR1 SGHTA and CDR2 FQGNSA. CDR3 in amino acids: CASSPFLRYGYTF. Written as DNA, the CDR3 is TGTGCCAGCAGCCCTTTTCTGCGCTATGGCTACACCTTC.

This clonotype was detected only a few times. This sequence joins TRBV27 and TRBJ1-1; maybe TRBD1 (5 bases). Deletions cut 0 bases from V and 0 bases from J, with 5 bases between. This CDR3 spans 14 amino acids. The germline V gene encodes CDR1 MNHEY and CDR2 SMNVEV (reference sequence). This CDR3 is CASSLSGVNTEAFF. The CDR3 DNA follows: TGTGCCAGCAGTTTATCGGGGGTGAACACTGAAGCTTTCTTT.

This clonotype has more than one count but fewer than ten. The chain uses TRBV7-9 and TRBJ1-4; 8 bases fit TRBD1. V shed 4 bases and J 10 bases; nucleotides not matched to a gene: 14. This CDR3 region has 16 residues. From germline, CDR1 is SEHNR and CDR2 FQNEAQ (reference sequence). CDR3 sequence (DNA): TGTGCCAGCAGCTCAACCGGGACAGGACGTTTGGGAAAACTGTTTTTT. Its protein is CASSSTGTGRLGKLFF. The full variable domain, completed using reference TRBV7-9 and TRBJ1-4, is DTGVSQNPRHKITKRGQNVTFRCDPISEHNRLYWYRQTLGQGPEFLTYFQNEAQLEKSRLLSDRFSAERPKGSFSTLEIQRTEQGDSAMYLCASSSTGTGRLGKLFFGSGTQLSVL.

This clonotype showed up just a few times. The genes are TRBV12-3 or TRBV12-4 and TRBJ2-1; 7 bases match TRBD2. The CDR3 loop spans 14 amino acids. J lost 7 bases, V lost 10 bases, and 13 bases had no gene match. The CDR3 loop is CAISSQGGSNEQFF. The CDR3 DNA reads as TGTGCCATCTCATCGCAGGGAGGGAGTAATGAGCAGTTCTTC.

This rearrangement joins TRBV2 to TRBJ2-3, with D possibly matching TRBD1 (6 bases). The germline gives CDR1 SNHLY, CDR2 FYNNEI. The CDR3 runs 18 residues. V lost 8 bases to trimming and J lost 2 bases, with 26 bases between them. This chain's CDR3 is CASPRAYARDINTDTQYF. The CDR3 DNA reads TGTGCCAGCCCCCGGGCTTACGCCCGGGACATAAACACAGATACGCAGTATTTT.

This chain joins TRBV7-2 and TRBJ2-7, with D possibly being TRBD2 (6 bases). Germline V CDR1 and CDR2: SGHTA, FQGNSA. There are 15 residues in the CDR3. Trimming took 5 bases from V and 4 from J, leaving 18 bases between them. As DNA, the CDR3 is TGTGCCAGCAGCCTTACGGCGGGGCGGCTGTACGAGCAGTACTTC. It encodes CASSLTAGRLYEQYF.

This clonotype was detected only a few times. The chain links TRBV9 to TRBJ2-3; tentatively, D is TRBD2 (5 bases). The CDR3 sequence is 14 residues long. CDR1 and CDR2 (germline): SGDLS, YYNGEE. V was shortened by 3 bases and J by 2 bases, with 10 bases between the two germline ends. The CDR3 is CASSGRQNTDTQYF. Here the CDR3 DNA reads TGTGCCAGCAGCGGGAGGCAAAACACAGATACGCAGTATTTT.